These 5 T cell receptor beta chains were sequenced from one sample in a study of regulatory T cells in long-lasting Graves disease listed by TCRdb under 2021. The sample's time point label, decoded: newly diagnosed GD, antithyroid drugs for less than 3 months. RNA was extracted from PBMCs in TRIzol for both TCR sequencing and RNA sequencing. The method was multiplex PCR. The instrument was an Illumina HiSeq 4000. To build TCR beta libraries, CDR3 regions were amplified by Arm-PCR using iRepertoire HTBI primers. The raw public data were reprocessed by TCRdb itself: fastp quality trimming at Q25, MiXCR clonotype calling, in-frame beta chains only. Entries that share a CDR3 protein sequence are merged under the most common genes and DNA. For this sample the table gives a few hundred thousand distinct CDR3 sequences, of which around 20% were detected only once. Approximately 20% of the sample is held by the ten biggest clonotypes.

The sequencing used peripheral blood mononuclear cells (PBMCs), collected at new diagnosis, from a patient treated with antithyroid drugs. The receptors shown here come from a female donor with Graves disease.

This clonotype appeared many times. The chain has TRBV7-8 and TRBJ1-3; a weak D match, TRBD1 (6 bases). CDR3 length: 15 amino acids. The V gene lost 3 bases and the J gene lost 0 bases, with 9 bases spanning the gap. From germline, CDR1 is SGHVS and CDR2 FQNEAQ. Here the CDR3 reads CASSLRGLSGNTIYF. CDR3 nucleotide sequence: TGTGCCAGCAGCTTGCGGGGGCTCTCTGGAAACACCATATATTTT.

This clonotype was detected ten times or more. The chain combines TRBV20-1 with TRBJ2-3; 11 bases map to TRBD2. The CDR3 covers 15 residues. The germline CDR1 and CDR2 sequences are DFQATT and SNEGSKA (reference sequence). With 3 bases clipped from V and 6 bases from J, the junction kept 8 bases outside the gene matches. The CDR3 bases are TGCAGTGCTAGTTGGGCTAGCGGGAGGTTGGATACGCAGTATTTT. Amino acids: CSASWASGRLDTQYF.

This clonotype occurred many times. This chain connects TRBV29-1 to TRBJ2-1, with TRBD2 matching 14 bases. CDR3 size: 14 residues. Germline CDR1 and CDR2: SQVTM and ANQGSEA. Losses at the gene ends were 6 bases for V and 10 bases for J; bases not matched to a gene: 8. CDR3 DNA sequence: TGCAGCGTGCTGACTAGCGGGAGGGCCCGGGAGCAGTTCTTC. It yields the protein CSVLTSGRAREQFF.

This clonotype showed up many times. V and J are TRBV10-3 and TRBJ1-1; tentative D call: TRBD1 (5 bases). The CDR3 loop spans 14 amino acids. Germline assignment: CDR1 ENHRY and CDR2 SYGVKD. Trimming stripped 6 bases from V and 8 bases from J, with 19 bases between. CDR3: CAISDSGSPKEAFF. In DNA form, the CDR3 reads TGTGCCATCAGCGACAGTGGGAGCCCCAAGGAAGCTTTCTTT.

As for this clonotype: A read error is likely here: a far larger clone is one base away. The chain links TRBV18 to TRBJ2-1; 9 bases are shared with TRBD2. With the DNA end fitting TRBJ2-5 better, the J assignment may be wrong. Looked up from germline, CDR1 is KGHSH and CDR2 is LQKENI. CDR3 length: 15 residues. CDR3 protein: CAISPASGVQETQYF. The DNA for the CDR3 is TGTGCCATCTCACCGGCTAGCGGGGTCCAAGAGACCCAGTACTTC.